This record looks at one T cell receptor beta chain sequence and its context. CDR1 SGHNT and CDR2 YYREEE come from the germline V gene (reference sequence). The CDR3 has 14 amino acids. The trim removed 4 bases at V and 5 bases at J, leaving 5 bases unmatched. TCRdb's copy holds only in-frame clones and misses some; the assay was immunoSEQ multiplex PCR. The repertoire has tens of thousands of clones, roughly 90% of them found once; the top ten carry under 0.7%. This record belongs to a study of T cell changes during pregnancy in multiple sclerosis. Sequencing used CD4+ T cells from peripheral blood mononuclear cells, obtained after pregnancy. The clonotype originates from a female donor with multiple sclerosis, enrolled in a pregnancy study. The gene calls are TRBV5-4 and TRBJ1-3, with 8 bases aligning to TRBD1. CDR3 protein: CASSRGQGRNTIYF. CDR3 sequence (DNA): TGTGCCAGCAGCCGAGGACAGGGCCGAAACACCATATATTTT.